This is a list of T cell receptor beta chains from one sample in a study of CD8 T cells in Susac syndrome. In TCRdb, the immunoSEQ multiplex PCR reads were re-called with MiXCR into one record per CDR3 protein. The sample includes 200,000 to 250,000 distinct CDR3 sequences, less than 95% of them seen just once. What was sequenced was CD4+ T cells from PBMCs. These receptors were collected from a human donor with Susac syndrome. CDR3s include the opening cysteine and the closing phenylalanine or tryptophan. Each record gives: D gene, V gene, J gene, CDR3 DNA, CDR3 protein. A D gene is named only where the DNA matches it firmly.

.	TRBV27	TRBJ1-2	TGTGCCAGCAGTTCCCTGACAGATTCATCACCTTATGGCTACACCTTC	CASSSLTDSSPYGYTF
.	TRBV28	TRBJ2-6	TGTGCCAGCAGTTTCGTGACAGCGGGGGCCAACGTCCTGACTTTC	CASSFVTAGANVLTF
.	TRBV19	TRBJ2-5	TGTGCCAGTAGCAGTATCCCTGGACAGTCACAAGAGACCCAGTACTTC	CASSSIPGQSQETQYF
TRBD1	TRBV12-3/TRBV12-4	TRBJ2-5	TGTGCCAGCAGTTTAATGGTTGGGACAGATAAGCAAGAGACCCAGTACTTC	CASSLMVGTDKQETQYF
TRBD1	TRBV18	TRBJ1-5	TGTGCCAGCTCACGGGACAGGGAAGAGCCCCAGCATTTT	CASSRDREEPQHF
.	TRBV20-1	TRBJ2-1	TGCAGTGCTTCGGGACGGAACAATGAGCAGTTCTTC	CSASGRNNEQFF
.	TRBV20-1	TRBJ1-6	TGCAGTGCTAGTACCGGGGTTTCCTATAATTCACCCCTCCACTTT	CSASTGVSYNSPLHF
.	TRBV28	TRBJ1-4	TGTGCCAGCAAGGCATGGGGAGGGGGGAATGAAAAACTGTTTTTT	CASKAWGGGNEKLFF
.	TRBV5-1	TRBJ2-1	TGCGCCAGCAGCTTAGGGGACAACTACAATGAGCAGTTCTTC	CASSLGDNYNEQFF
.	TRBV12-3/TRBV12-4	TRBJ1-1	TGTGCCAGCAGCGGCGGGGACACTGAAGCTTTCTTT	CASSGGDTEAFF
TRBD1	TRBV19	TRBJ2-1	TGTGCCAGTAGTATTTATGGGACAGGGAGAAATGAGCAGTTCTTC	CASSIYGTGRNEQFF
TRBD1	TRBV5-1	TRBJ1-1	TGCGCCAGCAGCTCCCGGACAGGCGGTAGCACTGAAGCTTTCTTT	CASSSRTGGSTEAFF
.	TRBV30	TRBJ2-2	TGTGCCTGGAAGGAGAGCGGGGAGCTGTTTTTT	CAWKESGELFF
.	TRBV20-1	TRBJ1-2	TGCAGTGCGCCAGGGACACACTATGGCTACACCTTC	CSAPGTHYGYTF
.	TRBV28	TRBJ2-2	TGTGCCAGCACCCTCGGGTTGGGGGGGGCCGACACCGGGGAGCTGTTTTTT	CASTLGLGGADTGELFF
.	TRBV2	TRBJ1-2	TGTGCCAGCAGTGAAGTTGGGACCTACACCTTC	CASSEVGTYTF
.	TRBV30	TRBJ2-7	TGTGCCTGGAGTCAAAGGCGACCCCCCTACGAGCAGTACTTC	CAWSQRRPPYEQYF
TRBD1	TRBV7-9	TRBJ1-5	TGTGCCAGCAGCTTAGGAGGGGGCGGTCAGCAGCCCCAGCATTTT	CASSLGGGGQQPQHF
.	TRBV3-1	TRBJ1-2	TGTGCCAGCAGCCAAGTTGGCCCAGACTATGGCTACACCTTC	CASSQVGPDYGYTF
.	TRBV5-1	TRBJ2-5	TGCGCCAGCAGCTTGCATAGCCAAAGAGGCCAAGAGACCCAGTACTTC	CASSLHSQRGQETQYF
TRBD1	TRBV19	TRBJ2-4	TGTGCCAGTAGTCCCGGACAGGGGAAAAACATTCAGTACTTC	CASSPGQGKNIQYF
.	TRBV10-3	TRBJ2-1	TGTGCCATCAGTGAGTCCTTAATGGGACGGTACTCTTCGCTTGGTGAGCAGTTCTTC	CAISESLMGRYSSLGEQFF
.	TRBV29-1	TRBJ1-3	TGCAGCGTTGAACAGGCCAACTCTGGAAACACCATATATTTT	CSVEQANSGNTIYF
.	TRBV18	TRBJ2-1	TGTGCCAGCTCACCACCTGACCTGGGTTACAATGAGCAGTTCTTC	CASSPPDLGYNEQFF
TRBD2	TRBV5-1	TRBJ2-1	TGCGCCAGCAGCCCGGGACTAGCGGCCCATGAGCAGTTCTTC	CASSPGLAAHEQFF
.	TRBV7-2	TRBJ1-2	TGTGCCAGCAGCTTAGGCGCGGAGTATGGCTACACCTTC	CASSLGAEYGYTF
.	TRBV12-3/TRBV12-4	TRBJ2-3	TGTGCCAGCAGTTTGAGGGGAGGGACAATCTTCACAGATACGCAGTATTTT	CASSLRGGTIFTDTQYF
TRBD1	TRBV6-1	TRBJ1-2	TGTGCCAGCAGTGAGGCCGGGACAGGAACGAAATTC	CASSEAGTGTKF
.	TRBV6-2/TRBV6-3	TRBJ2-5	TGTGCCAGCAGTTTAACCAAAGAGACCCAGTACTTC	CASSLTKETQYF
TRBD2	TRBV4-3	TRBJ2-7	TGCGCCAGCAGCCGAGTTCTAGCGGGCGGGTACGAGCAGTACTTC	CASSRVLAGGYEQYF
TRBD1	TRBV5-1	TRBJ1-6	TGCGCCAGCAGCTTGGAGGGGGCAGGGGCCAACTATAATTCACCCCTCCACTTT	CASSLEGAGANYNSPLHF
.	TRBV20-1	TRBJ2-7	TGCAGTGCTAGGGGCCCGGTTAAAGAGCAGTACTTC	CSARGPVKEQYF
.	TRBV15	TRBJ1-2	TGTGCCACCAGCAGAGGCCATGGCTACACCTTC	CATSRGHGYTF
.	TRBV2	TRBJ2-3	TGTGCCAGCAGCCAGACACCGGCTAGCACAGATACGCAGTATTTT	CASSQTPASTDTQYF
.	TRBV5-1	TRBJ2-5	TGCGCCAGCAGCCCCGATAGGGGAGGAGGGGAGACCCAGTACTTC	CASSPDRGGGETQYF
.	TRBV7-9	TRBJ2-5	TGTGCCAGCAGCCTAGGGACGGTCCAAGAGACCCAGTACTTC	CASSLGTVQETQYF
.	TRBV28	TRBJ1-1	TGTGCCAGCAGTTTAAGGCAGAAGAACACTGAAGCTTTCTTT	CASSLRQKNTEAFF
.	TRBV20-1	TRBJ1-1	TGCAGTGGAAAAAGCAACACTGAAGCTTTCTTT	CSGKSNTEAFF
.	TRBV7-9	TRBJ2-5	TGTGCCAGCAGCTTAGAGGTCAAAGAGACCCAGTACTTC	CASSLEVKETQYF
.	TRBV7-3	TRBJ1-1	TGTGCCAGCAGCTCACAACCAGGCCCCATGAACACTGAAGCTTTCTTT	CASSSQPGPMNTEAFF
.	TRBV30	TRBJ2-6	TGTGCCTGGAGTAGGAGGGCCTCTGGGGCCAACGTCCTGACTTTC	CAWSRRASGANVLTF
.	TRBV29-1	TRBJ1-1	TGCAGCGTTGCGCGACAGATGAACACTGAAGCTTTCTTT	CSVARQMNTEAFF